Included here is one T cell receptor (beta chain) sequence, with context. Source study methods: Amplifying reference gene primers gave estimates of nucleated cell counts. Using immunoSEQ multiplex PCR, the repertoire was profiled, and TCRdb retains in-frame clones only, with some absent. The DNA gave D and trimming, while V, J and clone size come from that table. The sample yields 150,000 or so clones, 70% to 90% seen once. This entry is derived from a study of blood T cell repertoires in COVID-19. At the level of the study: Acute and convalescent COVID-19 samples came from the United States, Italy and Spain. T cells, B-cell-depleted T cells, or PBMCs provided the cDNA or gDNA that served as material.

The CDR3 totals 15 residues. J gave up 5 bases and V 0 bases, and 4 bases lay outside the gene matches. Germline CDR1 and CDR2: SGHDN and FVKESK. J is TRBJ2-3 and V is TRBV14, with 8 bases aligning to TRBD2. The clonotype originates from a human donor in a cohort sampled during active COVID-19. The specimen was peripheral blood. The CDR3 coding sequence is TGTGCCAGCAGCCAAGATCGGCTAGCGGGAGATACGCAGTATTTT. Its protein is CASSQDRLAGDTQYF.